This T cell receptor beta chain is drawn from a study of OX40 agonist ivuxolimab in advanced cancers. Study details: Ivuxolimab, an antibody acting as an agonist of OX40 (CD134), was used to treat patients. Dose-escalation subjects each had hepatocellular carcinoma, melanoma, renal cell or head and neck cancer. A mean age of roughly 60 years, range about 20 to 85, was recorded, and approximately 85% were male. Points from the study as a whole: Relative to CD4+, CD8+ T cells held more expanded clones on average.

Assay: immunoSEQ multiplex PCR; the TCRdb copy retains only in-frame clones and omits some. The sample gives about 120,000 clones, roughly nine tenths of which show up once; 0.55% to 0.7% is in the top ten. Comments on this clone: The antigen remains undetermined.

Germline-derived CDR1 and CDR2 are SGHNT and YENEEA. The V and J ends lost 3 bases and 8 bases respectively, with 10 bases between them. The CDR3 length is 12 residues. The chain couples TRBV11-3 to TRBJ1-1, with D perhaps TRBD1 (6 bases). Specimen: CD4+ or CD8+ T cells sorted from blood, collected in a trial of the OX40 agonist ivuxolimab. The TCR originated in an adult with an advanced solid tumor such as melanoma, head and neck, liver or kidney cancer. CDR3 region: CASSFRGGEAFF. The CDR3 DNA reads as TGTGCCAGCAGCTTTCGAGGGGGAGAAGCTTTCTTT.